A selection of T cell receptor beta chains follows, all from one sample in a study of monozygotic twins with inflammatory bowel disease. TCRdb reprocessed the 5' RACE reads, keeping one entry per CDR3 protein, no DNA. The listing contains some 400,000 distinct CDR3 sequences. Sequenced: blood. These receptors all come from a human donor with ulcerative colitis or Crohn's disease, or a healthy co-twin of an affected twin (not recorded which). The CDR3 runs from the conserved cysteine through the conserved F or W.

TRBJ2-7 | TRBV7-2 | CASSLGQVPYEQYF
TRBJ2-7 | TRBV5-1 | CASSSGQLMYEQYF
TRBJ2-5 | TRBV5-1 | CASSLEQTQYF
TRBJ2-7 | TRBV7-9 | CASSWGAGYEQYF
TRBJ2-1 | TRBV5-1 | CASSRGASSYNEQFF
TRBJ2-1 | TRBV20-1 | CSSSGGNSYNEQFF
TRBJ1-1 | TRBV28 | CASILGVSVTEAFF
TRBJ1-1 | TRBV19 | CASSIMGVVEAFF
TRBJ2-1 | TRBV18 | CASSLDSGDEQFF
TRBJ2-1 | TRBV7-9 | CASSLGRGRDDEQFF
TRBJ2-5 | TRBV6-2/TRBV6-3 | CASSYLRDRVVETQYF
TRBJ2-4 | TRBV7-9 | CASSFALPAGNIQYF
TRBJ1-6 | TRBV28 | CASSLPGTHNSPLHF
TRBJ1-1 | TRBV12-3/TRBV12-4 | CASSRAGGNTEAFF
TRBJ1-2 | TRBV14 | CASSQDWGVDGYTF
TRBJ1-6 | TRBV19 | CASSLQGAQSPLHF
TRBJ2-1 | TRBV4-3 | CASSQEVRLAGGDEQFF
TRBJ1-1 | TRBV30 | CAWSGVGSEAFF
TRBJ2-7 | TRBV27 | CASSLSRTSGTYEQYF
TRBJ1-2 | TRBV10-3 | CAISRRQGAIGNYGYTF
TRBJ2-1 | TRBV24-1 | CATSDFPSTHEQFF
TRBJ2-5 | TRBV5-1 | CASSLEAGGTETQYF
TRBJ2-7 | TRBV29-1 | CSVLGHFSYEQYF
TRBJ1-1 | TRBV28 | CASWRSNTEAFF
TRBJ2-3 | TRBV9 | CASSSKGTSGSTDTQYF
TRBJ1-1 | TRBV5-1 | CASSSPGDTEAFF
TRBJ2-2 | TRBV6-5 | CASSFQGYTGELFF
TRBJ2-1 | TRBV30 | CAWRGPSNEQFF
TRBJ2-3 | TRBV6-1 | CASSERGTAWSLYF
TRBJ1-2 | TRBV20-1 | CSAQRPRVDYGYTF
TRBJ2-3 | TRBV12-3/TRBV12-4 | CASTHTSTDTQYF
TRBJ1-2 | TRBV3-1 | CAGSPNQADGGYTF
TRBJ2-5 | TRBV5-1 | CASSTGGGETQYF
TRBJ2-3 | TRBV5-1 | CASSLTDPGTDTQYF
TRBJ1-1 | TRBV27 | CASSLGTLSMNTEAFF
TRBJ2-4 | TRBV12-3/TRBV12-4 | CASSGHSPGSGAKNIQYF
TRBJ1-6 | TRBV5-6 | CASSTGERNSPLHF
TRBJ1-2 | TRBV20-1 | CSAPGQGAGDYTF
TRBJ2-1 | TRBV7-2 | CASSAGLDEQFF
TRBJ2-5 | TRBV20-1 | CSAFGLADQETQYF
TRBJ1-1 | TRBV7-2 | CASRRTGLEAFF
TRBJ2-5 | TRBV7-8 | CASSRGRSQETQYF
TRBJ2-1 | TRBV7-2 | CASSLGPSGSPMGEQFF
TRBJ2-2 | TRBV6-5 | CASSYALRGTGELFF
TRBJ1-1 | TRBV20-1 | CSARAKGLVNTGAFF
TRBJ1-1 | TRBV5-4 | CASRRNRADTEAFF
TRBJ2-5 | TRBV11-2 | CASSLARGSQETQYF
TRBJ2-7 | TRBV10-3 | CAISEDRDEEQYF
TRBJ2-1 | TRBV4-2 | CASSLGTVSLNEQFF
TRBJ2-7 | TRBV18 | CASSPGTGFVEQYF
TRBJ1-1 | TRBV28 | CASSLYRGKSEAFF
TRBJ2-3 | TRBV6-5 | CASSYARSDTQYF